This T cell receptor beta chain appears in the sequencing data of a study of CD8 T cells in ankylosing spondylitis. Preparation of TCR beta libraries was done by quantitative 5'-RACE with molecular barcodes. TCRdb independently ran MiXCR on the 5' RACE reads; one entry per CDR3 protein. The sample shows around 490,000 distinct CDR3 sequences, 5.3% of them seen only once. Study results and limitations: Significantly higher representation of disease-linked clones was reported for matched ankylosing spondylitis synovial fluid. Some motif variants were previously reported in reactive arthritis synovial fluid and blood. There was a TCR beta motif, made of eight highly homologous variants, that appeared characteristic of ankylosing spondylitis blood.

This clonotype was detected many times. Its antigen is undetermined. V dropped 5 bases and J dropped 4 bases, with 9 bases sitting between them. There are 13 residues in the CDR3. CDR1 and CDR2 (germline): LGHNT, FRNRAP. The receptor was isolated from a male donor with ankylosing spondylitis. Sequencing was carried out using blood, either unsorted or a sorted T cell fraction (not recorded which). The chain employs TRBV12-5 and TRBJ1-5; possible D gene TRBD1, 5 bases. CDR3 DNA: TGTGCTAGTGGTCTCGACAGTAATCAGCCCCAGCATTTT. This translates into CASGLDSNQPQHF.